The source of this T cell receptor beta chain is a study of identical twins. There are a few counts of this clonotype. One entry per CDR3 protein, called by TCRdb with MiXCR from the 5' RACE reads. The sample includes approximately 350,000 distinct CDR3 sequences, over 9% of them seen just once. V lost 4 bases, J lost 6 bases, and 21 bases lay in between. This CDR3 is 17 amino acids long. The germline V gene has CDR1 MGHRA and CDR2 YSYEKL. The data also belong to a second study, concerning yellow fever vaccine responses in identical twins.

Sample: CD8+ T cells sorted from blood. This TCR came from a woman under 30 in good health. The chain employs TRBV4-1 and TRBJ2-2; D possibly corresponds to TRBD1 (6 bases). CDR3 sequence reads: CASSLPGGQRRAGELFF. The DNA of the CDR3 is TGCGCCAGCAGCCTCCCTGGAGGACAGCGAAGAGCCGGGGAGCTGTTTTTT.